A selection of T cell receptor beta chains follows, all from one sample in a study of graft-versus-host responses after intestinal transplantation. No antigen has been assigned to these receptors. TCRdb's table, derived via immunoSEQ multiplex PCR, lists solely in-frame clones and lacks some. The sample holds about 84,000 clones; 75% to 95% are singletons and the top ten take just under 0.35%. This specimen was unstimulated CD4+ T cells sorted from spleen or lymph node cells, taken before transplant. The receptors were sampled from a human donor who was the organ donor for an intestinal transplant. Each CDR3 is given with its conserved first and last residue. Each record gives: V gene, clone size, D gene, J gene, CDR3 protein, CDR3 DNA. A D gene is named only where the DNA matches it firmly. Size is omitted from some rows. Given values are once, few, many or a class for expanded clones.

>TRBV28|NA|NA|TRBJ1-5
CASSSGGTSRPQHF
TGTGCCAGCAGTTCGGGTGGGACATCTCGGCCCCAGCATTTT
>TRBV6-1|NA|TRBD1|TRBJ1-2
CASSKFDRGNYGYTF
TGTGCCAGCAGTAAATTCGACAGGGGAAACTATGGCTACACCTTC
>TRBV2|NA|NA|TRBJ2-1
CASSSGFSYNEQFF
TGTGCCAGCAGTAGCGGGTTCTCCTACAATGAGCAGTTCTTC
>TRBV9|NA|TRBD2|TRBJ2-1
CASSTSAYNEQFF
TGTGCCAGCAGCACTAGCGCCTACAATGAGCAGTTCTTC
>TRBV10-3|NA|TRBD2|TRBJ2-3
CAIREAGPTDTQYF
TGTGCCATCAGAGAAGCGGGGCCCACAGATACGCAGTATTTT
>TRBV6-5|NA|NA|TRBJ1-6
CASRSGAGNSPLHF
TGTGCCAGCAGATCAGGGGCTGGGAATTCACCCCTCCACTTT
>TRBV5-4|NA|TRBD2|TRBJ2-5
CASSLAGASQETQYF
TGTGCCAGCAGCTTAGCGGGGGCTAGCCAAGAGACCCAGTACTTC
>TRBV27|few|NA|TRBJ2-1
CASSLQGIYYNEQFF
TGTGCCAGCAGTTTACAGGGGATCTACTACAATGAGCAGTTCTTC
>TRBV7-9|NA|TRBD1|TRBJ1-6
CASSPGTGGSSYNSPLHF
TGTGCCAGCAGCCCAGGGACAGGGGGTAGCTCCTATAATTCACCCCTCCACTTT
>TRBV7-4|NA|NA|TRBJ2-5
CASRGQKYQETQYF
TGTGCCAGCAGGGGGCAGAAGTACCAAGAGACCCAGTACTTC
>TRBV11-1|NA|TRBD1|TRBJ1-2
CASSSTGYGYTF
TGTGCCAGCAGCTCGACAGGGTATGGCTACACCTTC
>TRBV6-1|NA|TRBD2|TRBJ2-2
CASSDSWLAGTGELFF
TGTGCCAGCAGTGATTCGTGGCTAGCGGGCACCGGGGAGCTGTTTTTT
>TRBV18|NA|TRBD1|TRBJ1-5
CASSSNRGHQPQHF
TGTGCCAGCTCATCAAACAGGGGGCATCAGCCCCAGCATTTT
>TRBV5-1|NA|TRBD1|TRBJ2-7
CASSWGQGAVSSYEQYF
TGCGCCAGCAGCTGGGGGCAGGGGGCGGTTAGCTCCTACGAGCAGTACTTC
>TRBV5-1|NA|NA|TRBJ2-7
CASSSFAGYEQYF
TGCGCCAGCAGCTCATTTGCGGGCTACGAGCAGTACTTC
>TRBV20-1|NA|NA|TRBJ2-1
CSARAYNEQFF
TGCAGTGCTAGGGCTTACAATGAGCAGTTCTTC
>TRBV6-1|NA|TRBD1|TRBJ1-4
CASALGQGFEKLFF
TGTGCCAGCGCGCTAGGACAGGGATTTGAAAAACTGTTTTTT
>TRBV6-4|once|NA|TRBJ2-2
CASSEVGGSAGELFF
TGTGCCAGCAGTGAAGTCGGAGGGAGCGCCGGGGAGCTGTTTTTT
>TRBV4-1|NA|TRBD1|TRBJ2-5
CASSQNGQGVRETQYF
TGCGCCAGCAGCCAAAACGGGCAGGGGGTTCGAGAGACCCAGTACTTC
>TRBV29-1|NA|TRBD2|TRBJ2-1
CSAGGLAGYNEQFF
TGCAGCGCCGGAGGGCTAGCGGGGTACAATGAGCAGTTCTTC
>TRBV5-4|few|NA|TRBJ1-2
CASSFFRGIYGYTF
TGTGCCAGCAGCTTCTTCAGGGGAATCTATGGCTACACCTTC
>TRBV15|NA|TRBD2|TRBJ2-7
CATSQKGLAGAYEQYF
TGTGCCACCAGCCAAAAAGGACTAGCGGGTGCCTACGAGCAGTACTTC
>TRBV5-1|once|TRBD2|TRBJ2-7
CASSSLAGSSYEQYF
TGCGCCAGCAGCTCACTAGCGGGTTCTTCTTACGAGCAGTACTTC
>TRBV5-4|NA|NA|TRBJ1-2
CASSFPSGANYGYTF
TGTGCCAGCAGCTTCCCGAGTGGAGCTAACTATGGCTACACCTTC
>TRBV5-5|NA|TRBD1|TRBJ2-3
CASSTGGFSDTQYF
TGTGCCAGCAGCACAGGGGGCTTTTCAGATACGCAGTATTTT
>TRBV20-1|NA|NA|TRBJ2-7
CSAARSYEQYF
TGCAGTGCTGCCAGGTCCTACGAGCAGTACTTC
>TRBV25-1|NA|TRBD2|TRBJ2-7
CASQFHGQTGGKGYEQYF
TGTGCCAGTCAATTCCACGGGCAAACGGGAGGGAAGGGGTACGAGCAGTACTTC
>TRBV11-3|NA|TRBD1|TRBJ1-6
CASSFGQVDNSPLHF
TGTGCCAGCAGTTTCGGACAGGTCGATAATTCACCCCTCCACTTT
>TRBV4-1|NA|TRBD1|TRBJ2-7
CASSLGTGVHSYEQYF
TGCGCCAGCAGCCTAGGAACAGGGGTCCACTCCTACGAGCAGTACTTC
>TRBV2|NA|NA|TRBJ1-1
CASSESWTEAFF
TGTGCCAGCAGTGAGTCATGGACAGAAGCTTTCTTT
>TRBV4-2|NA|TRBD2|TRBJ2-1
CASSQGWEGLAWNEQFF
TGTGCCAGCAGCCAAGGTTGGGAGGGCCTAGCGTGGAATGAGCAGTTCTTC
>TRBV7-6|NA|NA|TRBJ1-5
CASSRQRDQPQHF
TGTGCCAGCAGCCGACAGCGAGATCAGCCCCAGCATTTT
>TRBV6-5|few|NA|TRBJ2-7
CASRPLSNHPEQYF
TGTGCCAGCAGACCCCTAAGCAACCACCCCGAGCAGTACTTC
>TRBV6-1|NA|TRBD2|TRBJ2-1
CASSPGLAGGYEQFF
TGTGCCAGCAGTCCGGGACTAGCGGGAGGGTATGAGCAGTTCTTC
>TRBV18|NA|TRBD1|TRBJ1-2
CASSSIYSGTVYGYTF
TGTGCCAGCTCATCCATCTACTCCGGGACAGTTTATGGCTACACCTTC
>TRBV5-4|NA|TRBD2|TRBJ2-5
CASSFIAGGPKTQYF
TGTGCCAGCAGCTTCATAGCGGGGGGGCCTAAGACCCAGTACTTC
>TRBV6-5|NA|TRBD1|TRBJ2-5
CASNTGDETQYF
TGTGCCAGCAATACAGGGGATGAGACCCAGTACTTC
>TRBV14|NA|TRBD1|TRBJ1-2
CASSNSRDRKFFTF
TGTGCCAGCTCAAACTCCCGGGACAGGAAATTCTTCACCTTC
>TRBV12-5|NA|NA|TRBJ2-7
CASGMRYEQYF
TGTGCTAGTGGTATGAGGTACGAGCAGTACTTC
>TRBV19|NA|NA|TRBJ1-5
CASSIEMARVPNLGNQPQHF
TGTGCCAGTAGTATAGAAATGGCCAGGGTACCTAATTTGGGGAATCAGCCCCAGCATTTT
>TRBV12-2|once|NA|TRBJ1-1
CASRPNWDRGKTEAFF
TGTGCAAGTCGTCCAAACTGGGACAGGGGGAAAACTGAAGCTTTCTTT
>TRBV6-5|NA|TRBD2|TRBJ2-7
CASSFSGRAGNEQYF
TGTGCCAGCAGTTTTAGCGGGAGGGCCGGAAACGAGCAGTACTTC